These 13 T cell receptor beta chains share one sample of origin, sequenced in a study of CD8 T cells in ankylosing spondylitis. TCRdb fed the 5' RACE reads into MiXCR, producing one record per CDR3 protein. Of about 140,000 distinct CDR3 sequences listed, 7% to 8% are singletons. The sample taken for sequencing was blood, either unsorted or a sorted T cell fraction (not recorded which). The receptors stem from a female donor with ankylosing spondylitis or in good health (not recorded which).

In this sample, this clonotype turned up many times. The chain links TRBV6-1 to TRBJ2-1; D may be TRBD1 (7 bases). V gave up 7 bases and J gave up 7 bases, with 29 bases separating them. Germline V gene lookup returns CDR1 MNHNS and CDR2 SASEGT. CDR3 length: 18 amino acids. The CDR3 bases are TGTGCCAGCACCCCAGACAGGGAGGCGAAGGGAGGCGATAATGAGCAGTTCTTC. Its protein is CASTPDREAKGGDNEQFF.

Many counts were recorded for this clonotype. The V and J genes are TRBV27 and TRBJ1-2; 11 bases map to TRBD1. Germline V gives CDR1 MNHEY, CDR2 SMNVEV (reference sequence). This CDR3 spans 13 amino acids. V trimming: 2 bases; J trimming: 8 bases; junction bases outside the gene matches: 1. The CDR3 here is CASSLRTGGGYTF. CDR3 DNA sequence: TGTGCCAGCAGTTTACGGACAGGGGGCGGCTACACCTTC.

The rearrangement uses TRBV7-8 and TRBJ2-7, with 7 bases lining up with TRBD1. The CDR3 extends over 17 amino acids. CDR1 is SGHVS and CDR2 is FQNEAQ in the germline V gene. Trimming removed 2 bases from V and 4 bases from J; junction bases left unmatched: 14. The CDR3 DNA sequence: TGTGCCAGCAGCTTAAGATGGGTAAGGACAGGCCGATACGAGCAGTACTTC. It encodes CASSLRWVRTGRYEQYF.

This clonotype has ten or more counts. V usage is TRBV6-5 and J usage is TRBJ2-4; 7 nucleotides agree with TRBD1. This CDR3 region has 14 residues. The germline V gene has CDR1 MNHEY and CDR2 SVGAGI. V shed 3 bases, J shed 7 bases, and the junction held 6 bases outside the gene matches. The CDR3 coding sequence is TGTGCCAGCAGTTATTCGACAGGGTCCAACATTCAGTACTTC. Amino acid sequence: CASSYSTGSNIQYF.

The chain recombines TRBV6-5 with TRBJ1-2; D remains ambiguous. Germline CDR1 and CDR2: MNHEY and SVGAGI. Trimming shortened V by 7 bases and J by 0 bases, and 9 bases separated the two germline ends. This CDR3 has 13 amino acids. The CDR3 DNA is TGTGCCAGCAATGCAGCAGCTAACTATGGCTACACCTTC. Translating gives CASNAAANYGYTF.

The rearrangement links TRBV10-3 to TRBJ2-1, with TRBD2 identical over 11 bases. V shed 3 bases, J shed 5 bases, and the junction held 3 bases outside the gene matches. The germline CDR1 and CDR2 sequences are ENHRY and SYGVKD. This CDR3 is 15 amino acids long. This CDR3 reads CAISDSSGGHNEQFF. CDR3 coding DNA: TGTGCCATCAGTGATTCTAGCGGGGGGCACAATGAGCAGTTCTTC.

The sample holds many counts of this clonotype. The rearrangement uses TRBV12-3 or TRBV12-4 and TRBJ1-5; no clear D. The V gene lost 0 bases and the J gene lost 7 bases, with 7 bases spanning the gap. The CDR3 is made up of 13 amino acids. Written as DNA, the CDR3 is TGTGCCAGCAGTTTAGCGGTAGGACAGCCCCAGCATTTT. Translated, it gives CASSLAVGQPQHF.

The sample holds many counts of this clonotype. V and J are TRBV20-1 and TRBJ1-4; 12 bases line up with TRBD1. This CDR3 region has 20 residues. V shed 2 bases and J 1 base; nucleotides not matched to a gene: 14. Germline V gene lookup returns CDR1 DFQATT and CDR2 SNEGSKA (reference sequence). The DNA for the CDR3 is TGCAGTGCTAGATATCCCCCGGGACAGGGGGCGTCGGGAACTAATGAAAAACTGTTTTTT. It encodes CSARYPPGQGASGTNEKLFF.

This clonotype was seen at least ten times. The CDR3 here is CASSLDGRGSDGYTF. The CDR3 coding sequence is TGCGCCAGCAGCTTGGATGGCAGGGGCTCGGATGGCTACACCTTC. This chain joins TRBV5-1 and TRBJ1-2, with D perhaps TRBD1 (6 bases). CDR1 SGHRS and CDR2 YFSETQ come from the germline V gene. Trimming stripped 0 bases from V and 6 bases from J, with 15 bases between. The CDR3 sequence is 15 residues long.

This clonotype was seen many times. The rearrangement links TRBV5-1 to TRBJ1-1; D is unclear. This CDR3 spans 13 amino acids. The germline V and J ends were trimmed by 5 bases and 1 base, with 9 bases remaining between them. Germline assignment: CDR1 SGHRS and CDR2 YFSETQ. The CDR3 is CASSLTENTEAFF. In DNA form, the CDR3 reads TGCGCCAGCAGTCTAACAGAGAACACTGAAGCTTTCTTT.

This clonotype came up many times. The V gene is TRBV7-2, the J gene TRBJ2-7, with TRBD1 matching 11 bases. The CDR3 has 14 amino acids. Germline V gene data show CDR1 as SGHTA and CDR2 as FQGNSA. Trimming took 3 bases from V and 6 from J; bases not matched to a gene: 4. The CDR3, as DNA: TGTGCCAGCAGCTTTGGGACAGGGGGGGGCGAGCAGTACTTC. It specifies CASSFGTGGGEQYF.

At least ten counts were recorded for this clonotype. The chain carries TRBV20-1 and TRBJ1-5; D gene uncertain. The CDR3 has 15 amino acids. The germline V gene has CDR1 DFQATT and CDR2 SNEGSKA (reference sequence). The ends were cut back, 0 bases at V and 2 bases at J, with 11 bases in the middle. The DNA for the CDR3 is TGCAGTGCTAGAGATTCTAGGGTTGGCAATCAGCCCCAGCATTTT. Amino acid sequence: CSARDSRVGNQPQHF.

This clonotype occurred many times. This chain links TRBV12-5 with TRBJ1-2; D uncertain. Deletions cut 7 bases from V and 2 bases from J, with 17 bases between. This CDR3 contains 15 residues. Germline CDR1 reads LGHNT; CDR2 reads FRNRAP. As DNA, the CDR3 is TGTGCTAGTGTTTCCCCCGCAGCGCTGAACTATGGCTACACCTTC. Translated, it gives CASVSPAALNYGYTF. The complete variable domain, with remaining parts taken from reference TRBV12-5 and TRBJ1-2, reads DARVTQTPRHKVTEMGQEVTMRCQPILGHNTVFWYRQTMMQGLELLAYFRNRAPLDDSGMPKDRFSAEMPDATLATLKIQPSEPRDSAVYFCASVSPAALNYGYTFGSGTRLTVV.